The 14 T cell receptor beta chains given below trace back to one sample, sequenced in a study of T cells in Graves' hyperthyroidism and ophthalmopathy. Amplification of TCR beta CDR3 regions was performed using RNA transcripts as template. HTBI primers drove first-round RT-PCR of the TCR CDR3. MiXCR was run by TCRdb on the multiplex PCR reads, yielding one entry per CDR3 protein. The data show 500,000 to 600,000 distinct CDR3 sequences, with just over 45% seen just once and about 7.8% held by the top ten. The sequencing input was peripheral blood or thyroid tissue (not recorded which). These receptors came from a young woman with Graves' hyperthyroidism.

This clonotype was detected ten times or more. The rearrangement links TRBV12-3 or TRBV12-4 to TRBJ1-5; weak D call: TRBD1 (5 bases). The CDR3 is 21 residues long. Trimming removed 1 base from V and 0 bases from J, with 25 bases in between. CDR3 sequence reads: CASSLVLRGRGIQYSNQPQHF. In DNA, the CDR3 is TGTGCCAGCAGTTTAGTTTTGAGGGGTAGGGGTATCCAATATAGCAATCAGCCCCAGCATTTT.

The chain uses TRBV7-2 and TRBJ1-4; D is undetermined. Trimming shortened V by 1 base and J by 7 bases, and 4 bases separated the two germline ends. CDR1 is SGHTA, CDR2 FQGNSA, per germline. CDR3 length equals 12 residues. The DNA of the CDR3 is TGTGCCAGCAGCTTAGGCAGTGAAAAACTGTTTTTT. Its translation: CASSLGSEKLFF.

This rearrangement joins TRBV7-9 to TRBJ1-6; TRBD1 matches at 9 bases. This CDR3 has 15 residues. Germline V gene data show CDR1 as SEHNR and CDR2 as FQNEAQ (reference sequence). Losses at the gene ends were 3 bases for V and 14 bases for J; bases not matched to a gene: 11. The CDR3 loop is CASSLGSTGGRALHF. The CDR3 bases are TGTGCCAGCAGCTTGGGGTCGACAGGGGGGAGGGCCCTCCACTTT.

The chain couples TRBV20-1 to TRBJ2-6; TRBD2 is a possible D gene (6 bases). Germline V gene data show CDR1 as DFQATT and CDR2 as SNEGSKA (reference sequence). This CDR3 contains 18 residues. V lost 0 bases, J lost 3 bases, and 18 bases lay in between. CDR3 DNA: TGCAGTGCTAGAGATGTGTCTAGCGCCTTCGGTGGGGCCAACGTCCTGACTTTC. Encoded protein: CSARDVSSAFGGANVLTF.

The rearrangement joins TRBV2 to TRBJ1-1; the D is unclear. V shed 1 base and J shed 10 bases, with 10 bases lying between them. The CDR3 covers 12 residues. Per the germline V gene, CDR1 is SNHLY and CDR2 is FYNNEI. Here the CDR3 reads CASSEDPLRAFF. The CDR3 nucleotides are TGTGCCAGCAGTGAAGACCCTTTACGAGCTTTCTTT. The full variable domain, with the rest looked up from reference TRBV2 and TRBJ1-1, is EPEVTQTPSHQVTQMGQEVILRCVPISNHLYFYWYRQILGQKVEFLVSFYNNEISEKSEIFDDQFSVERPDGSNFTLKIRSTKLEDSAMYFCASSEDPLRAFFGQGTRLTVV.

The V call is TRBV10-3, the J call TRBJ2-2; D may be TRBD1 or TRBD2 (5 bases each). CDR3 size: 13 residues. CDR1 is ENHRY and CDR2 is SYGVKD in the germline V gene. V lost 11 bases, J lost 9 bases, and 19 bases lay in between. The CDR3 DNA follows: TGTGCCGCCGAGGGTGACAGCATCAGGGAGCTGTTTTTT. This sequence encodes CAAEGDSIRELFF.

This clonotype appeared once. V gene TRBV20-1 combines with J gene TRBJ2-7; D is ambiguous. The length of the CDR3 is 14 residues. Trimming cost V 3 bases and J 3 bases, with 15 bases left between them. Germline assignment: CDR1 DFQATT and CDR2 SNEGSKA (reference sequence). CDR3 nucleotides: TGCAGTGCTAGTCTGGAAGGCGACGGCTACGAGCAGTACTTC. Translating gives CSASLEGDGYEQYF.

The CDR3 DNA reads TGCGCCAGCAGCCAAGTGGGCAGCACAGATACGCAGTATTTT. Its protein product is CASSQVGSTDTQYF. The J gene is TRBJ2-3, the V gene TRBV4-3, with D hard to call. V was clipped by 1 base and J by 0 bases, with 5 bases between them. The CDR3 length is 14 residues. CDR1 LGHNA and CDR2 YSLEER come from the germline V gene.

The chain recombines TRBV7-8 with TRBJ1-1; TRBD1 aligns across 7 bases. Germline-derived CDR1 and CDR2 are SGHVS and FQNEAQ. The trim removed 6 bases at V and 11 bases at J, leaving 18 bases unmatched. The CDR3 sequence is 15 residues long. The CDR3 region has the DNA TGTGCCAGCAGACCCCGTGGGGCGGGAGGGACAGCTGCTTTCTTT. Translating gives CASRPRGAGGTAAFF.

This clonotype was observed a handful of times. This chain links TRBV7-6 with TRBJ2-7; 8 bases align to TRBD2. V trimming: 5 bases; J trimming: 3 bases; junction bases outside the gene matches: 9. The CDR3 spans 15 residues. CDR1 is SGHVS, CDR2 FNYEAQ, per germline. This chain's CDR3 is CASSPRGGPFYEQYF. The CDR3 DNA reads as TGTGCCAGCAGCCCCCGGGGGGGGCCCTTCTACGAGCAGTACTTC. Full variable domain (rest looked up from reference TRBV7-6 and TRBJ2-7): GAGVSQSPRYKVTKRGQDVALRCDPISGHVSLYWYRQALGQGPEFLTYFNYEAQQDKSGLPNDRFSAERPEGSISTLTIQRTEQRDSAMYRCASSPRGGPFYEQYFGPGTRLTVT.

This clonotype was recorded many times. The CDR3 here is CASSLVGGSGYTF. DNA of the CDR3: TGCGCCAGCAGCTTGGTGGGGGGGAGCGGCTACACCTTC. The rearrangement joins TRBV5-1 to TRBJ1-2; D perhaps matches TRBD1 (5 bases). CDR1 and CDR2 from the germline V gene are SGHRS and YFSETQ. The CDR3 covers 13 residues. With 0 bases removed from V and 8 bases from J, the gap between germline ends came to 11 bases.

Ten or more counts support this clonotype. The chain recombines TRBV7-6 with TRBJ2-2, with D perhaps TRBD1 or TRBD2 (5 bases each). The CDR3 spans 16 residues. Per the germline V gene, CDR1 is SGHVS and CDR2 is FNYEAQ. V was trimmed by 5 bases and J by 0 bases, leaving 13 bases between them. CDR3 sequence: CASSPRGVSNTGELFF. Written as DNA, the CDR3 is TGTGCCAGCAGCCCTCGAGGGGTTTCGAACACCGGGGAGCTGTTTTTT.

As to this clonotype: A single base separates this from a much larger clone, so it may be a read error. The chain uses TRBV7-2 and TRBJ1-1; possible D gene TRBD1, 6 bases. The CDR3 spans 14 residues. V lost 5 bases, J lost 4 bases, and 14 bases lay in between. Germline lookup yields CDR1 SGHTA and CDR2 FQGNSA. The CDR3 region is CASSGMGGATEAFF. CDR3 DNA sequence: TGTGCCAGCAGCGGCATGGGGGGGGCCACTGAAGCTTTCTTT.

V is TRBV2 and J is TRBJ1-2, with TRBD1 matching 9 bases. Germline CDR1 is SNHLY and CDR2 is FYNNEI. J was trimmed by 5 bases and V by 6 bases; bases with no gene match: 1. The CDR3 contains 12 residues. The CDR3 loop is CASRGTGYGYTF. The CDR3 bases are TGTGCCAGCAGGGGGACAGGGTATGGCTACACCTTC. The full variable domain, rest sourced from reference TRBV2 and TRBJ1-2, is EPEVTQTPSHQVTQMGQEVILRCVPISNHLYFYWYRQILGQKVEFLVSFYNNEISEKSEIFDDQFSVERPDGSNFTLKIRSTKLEDSAMYFCASRGTGYGYTFGSGTRLTVV.